A single sample gave rise to the 9 T cell receptor beta chains below, sequenced in a study of CD8 T cells in ankylosing spondylitis. Via MiXCR, TCRdb re-called the 5' RACE reads, giving one row per CDR3 protein. Of hundreds of thousands of distinct CDR3 sequences in the sample, less than 10% were seen once. The sample comprised blood, either unsorted or a sorted T cell fraction (not recorded which). The receptors were gathered from a male donor with ankylosing spondylitis or in good health (not recorded which).

In this sample, this clonotype turned up many times. The chain uses TRBV7-3 and TRBJ2-3; possibly TRBD1 for D (6 bases). V was clipped by 4 bases and J by 3 bases, with 11 bases between them. The CDR3 contains 14 residues. Germline V CDR1 and CDR2: SGHTA, FQGTGA. The DNA of the CDR3 is TGTGCCAGCAGCTCGTTCCAGGGGACAGATACGCAGTATTTT. Protein product: CASSSFQGTDTQYF.

CDR3 DNA: TGCAGTGCTAGAAAGGGTGGATACACTGAAGCTTTCTTT. It specifies CSARKGGYTEAFF. The rearrangement uses TRBV20-1 and TRBJ1-1; D is uncertain. Germline V gene lookup returns CDR1 DFQATT and CDR2 SNEGSKA (reference sequence). The CDR3 sequence is 13 residues long. V lost 2 bases, J lost 3 bases, and 10 bases lay in between.

This clonotype was detected only a few times. The chain has TRBV20-1 and TRBJ2-5; D may be TRBD2 (5 bases). Trimming removed 6 bases at V and 3 bases at J, with 11 bases between. The CDR3 has 12 amino acids. The germline V gene has CDR1 DFQATT and CDR2 SNEGSKA (reference sequence). CDR3 bases: TGCAGTGCCAGTCCCGGGGAAGAGACCCAGTACTTC. Encoded protein: CSASPGEETQYF.

This clonotype has a count of ten or more. This rearrangement joins TRBV21-1 to TRBJ2-1; TRBD1 was called by the table and not checked on the DNA. TRBV21-1 is a pseudogene. The CDR3 is 16 amino acids. CDR3 sequence: CASSKEEGRGGNEQFF. As DNA, the CDR3 is TGTGCCAGCAGCAAAGAGGAGGGGCGGGGTGGGAATGAGCAGTTCTTC.

At least ten counts were recorded for this clonotype. The rearrangement joins TRBV4-3 to TRBJ2-5; TRBD2 matches at 11 bases. J lost 6 bases, V lost 0 bases, and 9 bases had no gene match. The CDR3 is made up of 17 amino acids. CDR1 LGHNA and CDR2 YSLEER come from the germline V gene. The CDR3 sequence: CASSQDVAGGPWKTQYF. As DNA, the CDR3 is TGCGCCAGCAGCCAAGATGTAGCGGGAGGGCCATGGAAGACCCAGTACTTC.

This clonotype was seen a handful of times. The chain employs TRBV15 and TRBJ1-1; perhaps TRBD1 as D (6 bases). The CDR3 runs 15 residues. V lost 0 bases to trimming and J lost 3 bases, with 11 bases between them. Per germline, CDR1 LNHNV and CDR2 YYDKDF (reference sequence). The CDR3 bases are TGTGCCACCAGCAGAGATCGGAGGGGGGACACTGAAGCTTTCTTT. Translation: CATSRDRRGDTEAFF.

Many counts were recorded for this clonotype. This chain's CDR3 is CASSLRGPADTQYF. The CDR3 DNA reads as TGTGCCAGCAGCTTGCGGGGGCCTGCAGATACGCAGTATTTT. The chain recombines TRBV7-9 with TRBJ2-3; maybe TRBD2 (7 bases). This CDR3 spans 14 amino acids. CDR1 is SEHNR and CDR2 is FQNEAQ in the germline V gene (reference sequence). Trimming cost V 3 bases and J 4 bases, with 11 bases left between them. The complete variable domain, with remaining parts taken from reference TRBV7-9 and TRBJ2-3, reads DTGVSQNPRHKITKRGQNVTFRCDPISEHNRLYWYRQTLGQGPEFLTYFQNEAQLEKSRLLSDRFSAERPKGSFSTLEIQRTEQGDSAMYLCASSLRGPADTQYFGPGTRLTVL.

This clonotype showed up many times. CDR3 DNA sequence: TGTGCCAGCAGCTTAGGGACAGGGGGGTCCTACGAGCAGTACTTC. This codes for CASSLGTGGSYEQYF. This chain links TRBV7-9 with TRBJ2-7, with TRBD1 matching over 10 bases. There are 15 residues in the CDR3. Germline values: CDR1 SEHNR, CDR2 FQNEAQ (reference sequence). Trimming removed 1 base from V and 1 base from J; junction bases left unmatched: 1.

This clonotype was observed a handful of times. This chain uses TRBV7-9 with TRBJ1-4; maybe TRBD1 (6 bases). Germline V gene sequence: CDR1 SEHNR, CDR2 FQNEAQ (reference sequence). The V end lost 4 bases, the J end lost 8 bases, and 20 bases lay between the germline ends. The CDR3 has 16 residues. The CDR3, as DNA: TGTGCCAGCAGCTCTTCGAGAGGGGGGGGTCAGGAAAAACTGTTTTTT. It specifies CASSSSRGGGQEKLFF.